The rows below give T cell receptor beta chains drawn from one sample of a study of T cell repertoires in cytomegalovirus infection. MiXCR, applied by TCRdb to the reads, yields one record per CDR3 protein. The sample has approximately 260,000 distinct CDR3 sequences; over 15% are singletons. The sequencing input was CD8+ T cells from PBMCs. These receptors originate from a human donor in good health (CMV status not recorded). Some clones in this sample may be carry-over from other donors' samples. CDR3s include the opening cysteine and the closing phenylalanine or tryptophan. The D gene is left open where the match is weak. Size is stated for part of the rows, as once, few or many counts, or as a class when the clone is expanded.

abundance: NA
v_gene: TRBV7-3
j_gene: TRBJ2-1
d_gene: TRBD2
CDR3nt: TGTGCCAGCAGCGAAAGTGGGGGGGGCAATGAGCAGTTCTTC
CDR3aa: CASSESGGGNEQFF

abundance: few
v_gene: TRBV6-1
j_gene: TRBJ2-3
d_gene: NA
CDR3nt: TGTGCCAGCAGTGAATGGCAGGGGAGCACAGATACGCAGTATTTT
CDR3aa: CASSEWQGSTDTQYF

abundance: many
v_gene: TRBV7-2
j_gene: TRBJ2-7
d_gene: NA
CDR3nt: TGTGCCAGCAGCCCGCGATCCTACGAGCAGTACTTC
CDR3aa: CASSPRSYEQYF

abundance: NA
v_gene: TRBV29-1
j_gene: TRBJ1-2
d_gene: TRBD1
CDR3nt: TGCAGCGTAGAGACAGGGGACGTGGTCTACACCTTC
CDR3aa: CSVETGDVVYTF

abundance: few
v_gene: TRBV28
j_gene: TRBJ2-1
d_gene: NA
CDR3nt: TGTGCCAGCAGTTTAATAGGGATACTGGGACGCACCAACAATGAGCAGTTCTTC
CDR3aa: CASSLIGILGRTNNEQFF

abundance: many
v_gene: TRBV7-2
j_gene: TRBJ2-7
d_gene: NA
CDR3nt: TGTGCCAGCAGCTTTTCCCAGGGTTACTACGAGCAGTACTTC
CDR3aa: CASSFSQGYYEQYF

abundance: NA
v_gene: TRBV13
j_gene: TRBJ2-1
d_gene: NA
CDR3nt: TGTGCCAGCAGGAAAGGGGGTCTACCAGACAATGAGCAGTTCTTC
CDR3aa: CASRKGGLPDNEQFF

abundance: few
v_gene: TRBV6-2/TRBV6-3
j_gene: TRBJ2-1
d_gene: NA
CDR3nt: TGTGCCAGCAGTTACTACAGTTACAATGAGCAGTTCTTC
CDR3aa: CASSYYSYNEQFF

abundance: many
v_gene: TRBV14
j_gene: TRBJ1-1
d_gene: NA
CDR3nt: TGTGCCAGCAGCCAAGGAGCACGTAGGGCAGAAAGCATGAACACTGAAGCTTTCTTT
CDR3aa: CASSQGARRAESMNTEAFF

abundance: few
v_gene: TRBV7-2
j_gene: TRBJ2-1
d_gene: NA
CDR3nt: TGTGCCAGCAGCTTAGGGTCGGGGCATGAGCAGTTCTTC
CDR3aa: CASSLGSGHEQFF

abundance: few
v_gene: TRBV4-1
j_gene: TRBJ2-1
d_gene: TRBD2
CDR3nt: TGCGCCAGCAGCCAAGCCCGAGCGGGGGGGCGCTACAATGAGCAGTTCTTC
CDR3aa: CASSQARAGGRYNEQFF

abundance: NA
v_gene: TRBV25-1
j_gene: TRBJ1-2
d_gene: NA
CDR3nt: TGTGCCAGCAGTGACACGGACAGATACTATGGCTACACCTTC
CDR3aa: CASSDTDRYYGYTF

abundance: NA
v_gene: TRBV10-3
j_gene: TRBJ2-1
d_gene: NA
CDR3nt: TGTGCCATCAGTGAGTCCGGGATCTACAATGAGCAGTTCTTC
CDR3aa: CAISESGIYNEQFF

abundance: many
v_gene: TRBV7-6
j_gene: TRBJ2-7
d_gene: NA
CDR3nt: TGTGCCAGCAGTCCCGAACAGGGCCAGGCAGTCCACGAGCAGTACTTC
CDR3aa: CASSPEQGQAVHEQYF

abundance: many
v_gene: TRBV7-2
j_gene: TRBJ1-2
d_gene: NA
CDR3nt: TGTGCCAGCAGCGAGGGTTGGGACTATGGCTACACCTTC
CDR3aa: CASSEGWDYGYTF

abundance: NA
v_gene: TRBV7-9
j_gene: TRBJ1-1
d_gene: NA
CDR3nt: TGTGCCAGCAGCCGAGACGGGGGGCTAGGGATGAACACTGAAGCTTTCTTT
CDR3aa: CASSRDGGLGMNTEAFF

abundance: NA
v_gene: TRBV7-9
j_gene: TRBJ2-4
d_gene: NA
CDR3nt: TGTGCCAGCAGCTTACAGGGGTCACTCTTAGCCAAAAACATTCAGTACTTC
CDR3aa: CASSLQGSLLAKNIQYF

abundance: many
v_gene: TRBV12-3/TRBV12-4
j_gene: TRBJ2-1
d_gene: TRBD1
CDR3nt: TGTGCCAGCAGTTTTTTGTCGACAGGGTGGATCGATGAGCAGTTCTTC
CDR3aa: CASSFLSTGWIDEQFF

abundance: few
v_gene: TRBV20-1
j_gene: TRBJ1-1
d_gene: NA
CDR3nt: TGCAGTGCTAGAGAGGCAGGGATGAACACTGAAGCTTTCTTT
CDR3aa: CSAREAGMNTEAFF

abundance: NA
v_gene: TRBV7-4
j_gene: TRBJ2-7
d_gene: NA
CDR3nt: TGTGCCAGCAGCTTAAAGGGTGAGGCTTCCTACGAGCAGTACTTC
CDR3aa: CASSLKGEASYEQYF

abundance: NA
v_gene: TRBV7-6
j_gene: TRBJ2-3
d_gene: NA
CDR3nt: TGTGCCAGCAGCCCAGGAATGGCTAGCACAGATACGCAGTATTTT
CDR3aa: CASSPGMASTDTQYF

abundance: NA
v_gene: TRBV4-1
j_gene: TRBJ2-2
d_gene: NA
CDR3nt: TGCGCCAGCAGCCAAGAACCAGGGGCCGGAGAGCTGTTTTTT
CDR3aa: CASSQEPGAGELFF

abundance: few
v_gene: TRBV29-1
j_gene: TRBJ2-1
d_gene: NA
CDR3nt: TGCAGCGTTGAAGATTTTGGGGGACCCTCCTACAATGAGCAGTTCTTC
CDR3aa: CSVEDFGGPSYNEQFF

abundance: many
v_gene: TRBV7-8
j_gene: TRBJ2-3
d_gene: TRBD2
CDR3nt: TGTGCCAGCAGCTTAGAGGCGGGGGGCACAGATACGCAGTATTTT
CDR3aa: CASSLEAGGTDTQYF

abundance: few
v_gene: TRBV12-3/TRBV12-4
j_gene: TRBJ1-5
d_gene: NA
CDR3nt: TGTGCCAGCAGTAAGACAGTTCAGCCCCAGCATTTT
CDR3aa: CASSKTVQPQHF

abundance: many
v_gene: TRBV7-2
j_gene: TRBJ2-7
d_gene: TRBD2
CDR3nt: TGTGCCAGCAGCTGGGCGGGGGGAAGGATATACGAGCAGTACTTC
CDR3aa: CASSWAGGRIYEQYF

abundance: NA
v_gene: TRBV27
j_gene: TRBJ2-2
d_gene: NA
CDR3nt: TGTGCCAGCACTGAGGAGGGCGGGGTGGGTACCGGGGAGCTGTTTTTT
CDR3aa: CASTEEGGVGTGELFF

abundance: many
v_gene: TRBV7-6
j_gene: TRBJ2-5
d_gene: TRBD1
CDR3nt: TGTGCCAGCAGCCCCACTGTGGGACAGGGAGAAGAGACCCAGTACTTC
CDR3aa: CASSPTVGQGEETQYF

abundance: many
v_gene: TRBV7-6
j_gene: TRBJ1-4
d_gene: NA
CDR3nt: TGTGCCAGCAGCGTACTAACGGGACATGTCAAAGAAAAACTGTTTTTT
CDR3aa: CASSVLTGHVKEKLFF

abundance: NA
v_gene: TRBV5-1
j_gene: TRBJ2-5
d_gene: NA
CDR3nt: TGCGCCAGCAGCTTGTCGCCCATCCAAGAGACCCAGTACTTC
CDR3aa: CASSLSPIQETQYF

abundance: NA
v_gene: TRBV12-5
j_gene: TRBJ2-3
d_gene: NA
CDR3nt: TGTGCTAGTGGTTTGAGGCTAGCAGGCACAGATACGCAGTATTTT
CDR3aa: CASGLRLAGTDTQYF

abundance: many
v_gene: TRBV7-8
j_gene: TRBJ1-1
d_gene: NA
CDR3nt: TGTGCCAGCAGCGTAGGGAACACTGAAGCTTTCTTT
CDR3aa: CASSVGNTEAFF

abundance: NA
v_gene: TRBV7-2
j_gene: TRBJ1-6
d_gene: NA
CDR3nt: TGCGCCAGCAGCTCAATTGGGCCCGTCTATAATTCACCCTTCCACTTT
CDR3aa: CASSSIGPVYNSPFHF

abundance: many
v_gene: TRBV29-1
j_gene: TRBJ1-1
d_gene: NA
CDR3nt: TGCAGCGTGACCGGAGGAACTGAAGCTTTCTTT
CDR3aa: CSVTGGTEAFF

abundance: NA
v_gene: TRBV29-1
j_gene: TRBJ2-5
d_gene: TRBD1
CDR3nt: TGCAGCGCCTTCAACAACAGGGGGCTTCCAGAGACCCAGTACTTC
CDR3aa: CSAFNNRGLPETQYF

abundance: NA
v_gene: TRBV15
j_gene: TRBJ2-1
d_gene: NA
CDR3nt: TGTGCCACCAGCAGGGCCGGGAGTAGGTCCTCCTACAATGAGCAGTTCTTC
CDR3aa: CATSRAGSRSSYNEQFF

abundance: NA
v_gene: TRBV9
j_gene: TRBJ2-2
d_gene: TRBD1
CDR3nt: TGTGCCAGCAGCGTACAGGGGGCATGGACCGGGGAGCTGTTTTTT
CDR3aa: CASSVQGAWTGELFF

abundance: few
v_gene: TRBV20-1
j_gene: TRBJ2-5
d_gene: TRBD2
CDR3nt: TGCAGTGCTCTGCCCCGGGAGGATACTCAAGAGACCCAGTACTTC
CDR3aa: CSALPREDTQETQYF

abundance: many
v_gene: TRBV7-8
j_gene: TRBJ2-1
d_gene: TRBD2
CDR3nt: TGTGCCAGCAGCTTAGTCGGGGGGACTGAGCAGTTCTTC
CDR3aa: CASSLVGGTEQFF

abundance: few
v_gene: TRBV7-6
j_gene: TRBJ2-7
d_gene: NA
CDR3nt: TGTGCCAGCAGCCAAGGACAGATCTCCTACGAGCAGTACTTC
CDR3aa: CASSQGQISYEQYF

abundance: few
v_gene: TRBV2
j_gene: TRBJ2-7
d_gene: NA
CDR3nt: TGTGCCAGCAGTGGACAGCCCTCCTACGAGCAGTACTTC
CDR3aa: CASSGQPSYEQYF

abundance: NA
v_gene: TRBV29-1
j_gene: TRBJ2-1
d_gene: TRBD1
CDR3nt: TGCAGCGTTGACGGGACAGGGTACAATGAGCAGTTCTTC
CDR3aa: CSVDGTGYNEQFF

abundance: NA
v_gene: TRBV28
j_gene: TRBJ2-5
d_gene: NA
CDR3nt: TGTGCCAGCGGGGGGGGGCCGTACCAAGAGACCCAGTACTTC
CDR3aa: CASGGGPYQETQYF

abundance: NA
v_gene: TRBV3-1
j_gene: TRBJ1-2
d_gene: TRBD1
CDR3nt: TGTGCCAGCAGCCAAGATCTGACAGGGCGATACTATGGCTACACCTTC
CDR3aa: CASSQDLTGRYYGYTF

abundance: many
v_gene: TRBV6-2/TRBV6-3
j_gene: TRBJ2-7
d_gene: NA
CDR3nt: TGTGCCAGCAGTTACGGGATTGGGTCCTACGAGCAGTACTTC
CDR3aa: CASSYGIGSYEQYF

abundance: NA
v_gene: TRBV5-4
j_gene: TRBJ2-3
d_gene: TRBD2
CDR3nt: TGTGCCAGCAACAAAGGGACTAGCGGTAGCACAGATACGCAGTATTTT
CDR3aa: CASNKGTSGSTDTQYF

abundance: few
v_gene: TRBV6-5
j_gene: TRBJ2-3
d_gene: TRBD1
CDR3nt: TGTGCCAGCAGTCTGGACAGGGTTTCTGCAGATACGCAGTATTTT
CDR3aa: CASSLDRVSADTQYF

abundance: many
v_gene: TRBV12-3/TRBV12-4
j_gene: TRBJ2-1
d_gene: TRBD1
CDR3nt: TGTGCCAGCAGTCTCCGGGACAGGGGGCTCTATGAGCAGTTCTTC
CDR3aa: CASSLRDRGLYEQFF

abundance: few
v_gene: TRBV5-1
j_gene: TRBJ2-7
d_gene: TRBD1
CDR3nt: TGCGCCAGCAGCTTGACAGGGGGCACCTATTCCTACGAGCAGTACTTC
CDR3aa: CASSLTGGTYSYEQYF

abundance: NA
v_gene: TRBV20-1
j_gene: TRBJ2-1
d_gene: NA
CDR3nt: TGCAGTGCTAGAGATATGGCGGCGGGGAGTTACAATGAGCAGTTCTTC
CDR3aa: CSARDMAAGSYNEQFF

abundance: many
v_gene: TRBV28
j_gene: TRBJ2-7
d_gene: NA
CDR3nt: TGTGCCAGCAGTTTATGGGGGACAACCTACGAGCAGTACTTC
CDR3aa: CASSLWGTTYEQYF